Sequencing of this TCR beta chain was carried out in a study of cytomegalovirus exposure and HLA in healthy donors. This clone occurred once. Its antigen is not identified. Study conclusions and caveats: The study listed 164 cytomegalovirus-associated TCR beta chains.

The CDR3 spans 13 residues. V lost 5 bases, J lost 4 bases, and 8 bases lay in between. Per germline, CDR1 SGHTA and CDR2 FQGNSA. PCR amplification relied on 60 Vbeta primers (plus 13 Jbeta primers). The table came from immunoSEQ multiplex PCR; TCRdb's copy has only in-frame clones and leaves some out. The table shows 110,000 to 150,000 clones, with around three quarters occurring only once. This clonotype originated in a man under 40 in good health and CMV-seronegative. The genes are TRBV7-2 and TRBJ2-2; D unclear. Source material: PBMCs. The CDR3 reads CASSPQFTGELFF. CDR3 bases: TGTGCCAGCAGCCCCCAGTTCACCGGGGAGCTGTTTTTT. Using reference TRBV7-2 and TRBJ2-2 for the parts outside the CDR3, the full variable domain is GAGVSQSPSNKVTEKGKDVELRCDPISGHTALYWYRQSLGQGLEFLIYFQGNSAPDKSGLPSDRFSAERTGGSVSTLTIQRTQQEDSAVYLCASSPQFTGELFFGEGSRLTVL.